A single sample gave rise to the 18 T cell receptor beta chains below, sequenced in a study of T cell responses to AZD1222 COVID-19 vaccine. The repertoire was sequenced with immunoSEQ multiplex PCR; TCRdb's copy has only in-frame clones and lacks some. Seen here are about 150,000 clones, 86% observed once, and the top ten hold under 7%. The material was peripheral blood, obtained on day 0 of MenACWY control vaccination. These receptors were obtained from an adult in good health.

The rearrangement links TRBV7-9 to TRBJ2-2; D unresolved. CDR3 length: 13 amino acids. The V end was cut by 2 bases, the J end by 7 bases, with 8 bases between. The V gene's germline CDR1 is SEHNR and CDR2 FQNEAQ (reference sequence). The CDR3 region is CASSLFQVGELFF. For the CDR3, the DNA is TGTGCCAGCAGCTTATTTCAGGTCGGGGAGCTGTTTTTT.

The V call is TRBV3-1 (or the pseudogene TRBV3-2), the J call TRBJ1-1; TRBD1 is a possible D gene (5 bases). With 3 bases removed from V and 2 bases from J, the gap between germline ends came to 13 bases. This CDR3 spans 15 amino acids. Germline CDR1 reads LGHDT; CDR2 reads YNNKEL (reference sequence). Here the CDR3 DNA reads TGTGCCAGCAGCCAGGCCACAGGAGGTAACACTGAAGCTTTCTTT. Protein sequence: CASSQATGGNTEAFF.

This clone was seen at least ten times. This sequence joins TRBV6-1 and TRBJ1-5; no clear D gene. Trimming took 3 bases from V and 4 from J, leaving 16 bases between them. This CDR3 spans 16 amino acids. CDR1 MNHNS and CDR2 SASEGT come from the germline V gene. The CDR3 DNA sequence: TGTGCCAGCAGTGACCTCGCCGGTTCAGGAAATCAGCCCCAGCATTTT. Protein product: CASSDLAGSGNQPQHF.

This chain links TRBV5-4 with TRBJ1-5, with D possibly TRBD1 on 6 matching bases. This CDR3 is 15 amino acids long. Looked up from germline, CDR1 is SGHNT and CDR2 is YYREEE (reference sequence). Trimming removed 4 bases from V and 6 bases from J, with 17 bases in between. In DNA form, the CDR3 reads TGTGCCAGCAGCCCCCATCCGGGGGCCGGTCAGCCCCAGCATTTT. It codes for CASSPHPGAGQPQHF. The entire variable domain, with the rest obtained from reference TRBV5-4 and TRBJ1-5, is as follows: ETGVTQSPTHLIKTRGQQVTLRCSSQSGHNTVSWYQQALGQGPQFIFQYYREEENGRGNFPPRFSGLQFPNYSSELNVNALELDDSALYLCASSPHPGAGQPQHFGDGTRLSIL.

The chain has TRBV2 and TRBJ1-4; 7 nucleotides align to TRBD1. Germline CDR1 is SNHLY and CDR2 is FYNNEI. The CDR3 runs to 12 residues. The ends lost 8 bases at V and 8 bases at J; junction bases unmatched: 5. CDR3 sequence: CASSGGREKLFF. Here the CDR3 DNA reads TGTGCCAGCTCAGGGGGACGAGAAAAACTGTTTTTT. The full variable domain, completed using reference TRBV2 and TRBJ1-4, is EPEVTQTPSHQVTQMGQEVILRCVPISNHLYFYWYRQILGQKVEFLVSFYNNEISEKSEIFDDQFSVERPDGSNFTLKIRSTKLEDSAMYFCASSGGREKLFFGSGTQLSVL.

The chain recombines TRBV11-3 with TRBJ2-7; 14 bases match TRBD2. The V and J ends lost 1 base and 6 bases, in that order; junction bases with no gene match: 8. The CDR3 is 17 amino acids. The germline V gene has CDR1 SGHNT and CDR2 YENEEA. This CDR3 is CASSLGGLAGVLGEQYF. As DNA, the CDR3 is TGTGCCAGCAGCTTAGGGGGACTAGCGGGAGTTCTAGGCGAGCAGTACTTC.

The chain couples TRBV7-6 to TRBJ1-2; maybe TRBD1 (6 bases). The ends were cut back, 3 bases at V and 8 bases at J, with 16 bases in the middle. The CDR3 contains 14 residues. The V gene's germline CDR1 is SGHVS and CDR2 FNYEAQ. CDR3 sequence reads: CASSLAGDGGGYTF. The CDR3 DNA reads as TGTGCCAGCAGCTTGGCCGGGGATGGGGGCGGCTACACCTTC. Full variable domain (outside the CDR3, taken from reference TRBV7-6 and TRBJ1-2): GAGVSQSPRYKVTKRGQDVALRCDPISGHVSLYWYRQALGQGPEFLTYFNYEAQQDKSGLPNDRFSAERPEGSISTLTIQRTEQRDSAMYRCASSLAGDGGGYTFGSGTRLTVV.

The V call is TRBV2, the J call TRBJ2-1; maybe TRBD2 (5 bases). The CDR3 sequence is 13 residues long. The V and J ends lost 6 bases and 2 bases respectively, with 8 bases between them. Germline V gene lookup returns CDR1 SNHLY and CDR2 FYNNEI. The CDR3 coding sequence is TGTGCCAGCAGCAGAGGGACCTACAATGAGCAGTTCTTC. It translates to CASSRGTYNEQFF.

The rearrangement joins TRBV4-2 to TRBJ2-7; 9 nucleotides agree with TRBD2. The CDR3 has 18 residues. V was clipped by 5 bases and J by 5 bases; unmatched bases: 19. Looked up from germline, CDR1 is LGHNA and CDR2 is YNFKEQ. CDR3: CASSYLGSSGAYEDEQYF. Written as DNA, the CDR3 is TGTGCCAGCAGCTATCTAGGGTCTAGCGGGGCATACGAGGACGAGCAGTACTTC.

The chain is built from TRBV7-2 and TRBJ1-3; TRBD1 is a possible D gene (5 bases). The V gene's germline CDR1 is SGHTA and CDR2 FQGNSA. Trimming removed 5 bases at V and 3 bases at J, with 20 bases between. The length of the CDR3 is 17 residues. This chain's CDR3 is CASSRLGAGLSGNTIYF. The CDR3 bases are TGTGCCAGCAGCCGTCTCGGTGCAGGGCTAAGTGGAAACACCATATATTTT.

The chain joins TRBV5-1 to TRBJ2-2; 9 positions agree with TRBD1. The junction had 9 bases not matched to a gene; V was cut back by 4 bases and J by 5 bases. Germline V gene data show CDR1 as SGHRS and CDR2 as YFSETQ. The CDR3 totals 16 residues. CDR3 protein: CASSTPGQGSTGELFF. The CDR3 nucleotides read TGCGCCAGCAGCACCCCGGGACAGGGCTCAACCGGGGAGCTGTTTTTT.

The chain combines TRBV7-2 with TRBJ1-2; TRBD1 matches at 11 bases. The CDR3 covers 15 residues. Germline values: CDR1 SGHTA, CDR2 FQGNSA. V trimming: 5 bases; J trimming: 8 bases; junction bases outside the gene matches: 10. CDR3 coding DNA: TGTGCCAGCAGCGATCCCGGACAGGGGGCGGGAGGCTACACCTTC. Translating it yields CASSDPGQGAGGYTF.

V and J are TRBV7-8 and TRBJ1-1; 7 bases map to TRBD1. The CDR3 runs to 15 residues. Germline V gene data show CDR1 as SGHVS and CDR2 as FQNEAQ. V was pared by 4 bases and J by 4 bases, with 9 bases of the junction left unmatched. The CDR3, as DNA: TGTGCCAGCAGCTCAAGACAGGGTGGCGGCACTGAAGCTTTCTTT. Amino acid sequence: CASSSRQGGGTEAFF.

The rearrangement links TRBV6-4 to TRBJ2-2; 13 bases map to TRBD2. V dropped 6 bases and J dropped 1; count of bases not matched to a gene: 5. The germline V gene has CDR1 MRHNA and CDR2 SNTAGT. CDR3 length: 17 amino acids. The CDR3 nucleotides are TGTGCCAGCAGACGGACTAGCGGGGGTCGGAACACCGGGGAGCTGTTTTTT. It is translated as CASRRTSGGRNTGELFF.

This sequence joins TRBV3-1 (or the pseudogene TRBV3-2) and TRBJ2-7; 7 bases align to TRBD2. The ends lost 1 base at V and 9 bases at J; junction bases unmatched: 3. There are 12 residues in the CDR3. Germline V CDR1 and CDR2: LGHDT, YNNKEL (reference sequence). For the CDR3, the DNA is TGTGCCAGCAGCCAAGCTAGCGGCTGGCAGTACTTC. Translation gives CASSQASGWQYF.

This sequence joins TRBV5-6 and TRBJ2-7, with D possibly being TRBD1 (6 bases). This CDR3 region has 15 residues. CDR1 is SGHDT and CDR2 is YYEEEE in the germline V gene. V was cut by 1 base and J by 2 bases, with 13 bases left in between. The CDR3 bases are TGTGCCAGCAGCTTGATAGGGGACACTACCTACGAGCAGTACGTC. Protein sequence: CASSLIGDTTYEQYV.

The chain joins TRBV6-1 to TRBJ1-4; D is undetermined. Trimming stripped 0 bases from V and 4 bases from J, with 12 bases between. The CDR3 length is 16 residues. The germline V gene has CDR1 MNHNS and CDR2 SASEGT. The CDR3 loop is CASSEALTYVNEKLFF. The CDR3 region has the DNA TGTGCCAGCAGTGAAGCGCTGACTTACGTTAATGAAAAACTGTTTTTT.

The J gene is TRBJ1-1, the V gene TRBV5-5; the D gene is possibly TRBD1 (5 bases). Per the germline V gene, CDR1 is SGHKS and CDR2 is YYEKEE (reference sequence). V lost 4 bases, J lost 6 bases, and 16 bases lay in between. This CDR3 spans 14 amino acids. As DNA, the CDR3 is TGTGCCAGCAGCCGGGCACAGGTTGGGGCTGAAGCTTTCTTT. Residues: CASSRAQVGAEAFF.